These 6 T cell receptor beta chains share one sample of origin, sequenced in a study of blood T cell repertoires in COVID-19. Method: immunoSEQ multiplex PCR; TCRdb's copy keeps in-frame clones and lacks some. Of around 160,000 clones in the sample, around 85% were seen once. Sequenced material: peripheral blood. Receptors originate from a woman between 40 and 50 years old with active or convalescent COVID-19.

This chain connects TRBV28 to TRBJ1-2; D is unclear. The CDR3 runs to 12 residues. The germline gives CDR1 MDHEN, CDR2 SYDVKM. V shed 6 bases and J shed 5 bases, with 10 bases lying between them. CDR3 coding DNA: TGTGCCAGCAGCCTACCCCTTTATGGCTACACCTTC. It encodes CASSLPLYGYTF.

This chain joins TRBV27 and TRBJ1-5, with 7 bases matching TRBD1. The CDR3 has 22 residues. In germline, CDR1 is MNHEY, CDR2 SMNVEV (reference sequence). The V gene end was trimmed by 4 bases and the J gene end by 1 base; junction bases not matched to a gene: 25. For the CDR3, the DNA is TGTGCCAGCAGTTCGTACCCGCAACTCCGACAGGGTAAGCGGGTGAGCAATCAGCCCCAGCATTTT. Amino acids: CASSSYPQLRQGKRVSNQPQHF.

The chain joins TRBV30 to TRBJ2-7; 13 bases agree with TRBD2. The V and J ends lost 7 bases and 4 bases, in that order; junction bases with no gene match: 13. The germline gives CDR1 GTSNPN, CDR2 SVGIG (reference sequence). This CDR3 is 16 amino acids long. The CDR3 region is CASSGTSGALGYEQYF. In nucleotides, the CDR3 is TGTGCCTCTTCCGGGACTAGCGGGGCTTTGGGGTACGAGCAGTACTTC.

The V and J genes are TRBV5-1 and TRBJ1-3, with D maybe TRBD1 (5 bases). V lost 1 base, J lost 4 bases, and 12 bases lay in between. The germline CDR1 and CDR2 sequences are SGHRS and YFSETQ. This CDR3 spans 15 amino acids. CDR3 bases: TGCGCCAGCAGCTTGATAGGGGCGCGGGGAAACACCATATATTTT. Its protein product is CASSLIGARGNTIYF.

This clone was seen a handful of times. The chain employs TRBV18 and TRBJ1-4, with 7 bases fitting TRBD1. Germline trimming cut 3 bases from V and 7 bases from J; bases unmatched to any gene: 8. Germline V gene lookup returns CDR1 KGHSH and CDR2 LQKENI. The CDR3 spans 15 residues. The CDR3 DNA is TGTGCCAGCTCACCCAACACAGGGGATGGTGAAAAACTGTTTTTT. Translated: CASSPNTGDGEKLFF.

The chain combines TRBV27 with TRBJ2-7; 7 bases fit TRBD1. The V gene end was trimmed by 8 bases and the J gene end by 5 bases; junction bases not matched to a gene: 9. Germline V gene lookup returns CDR1 MNHEY and CDR2 SMNVEV (reference sequence). The CDR3 has 13 amino acids. The CDR3: CASWGPTGNEQYF. The CDR3 nucleotides are TGTGCCAGCTGGGGCCCGACAGGGAACGAGCAGTACTTC.